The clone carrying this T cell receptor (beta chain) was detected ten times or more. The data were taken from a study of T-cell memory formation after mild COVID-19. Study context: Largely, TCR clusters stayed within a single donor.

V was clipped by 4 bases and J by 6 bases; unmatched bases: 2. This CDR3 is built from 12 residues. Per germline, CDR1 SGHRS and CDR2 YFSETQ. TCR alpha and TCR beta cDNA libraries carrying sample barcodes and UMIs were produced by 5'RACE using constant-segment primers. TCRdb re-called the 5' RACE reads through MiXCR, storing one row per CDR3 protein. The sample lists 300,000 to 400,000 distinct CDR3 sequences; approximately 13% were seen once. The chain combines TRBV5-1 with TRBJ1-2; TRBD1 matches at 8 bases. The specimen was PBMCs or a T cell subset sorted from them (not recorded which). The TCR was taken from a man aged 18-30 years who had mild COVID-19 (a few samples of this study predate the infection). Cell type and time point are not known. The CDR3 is CASSQDRDGYTF. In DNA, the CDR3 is TGCGCCAGCAGCCAGGACAGGGATGGCTACACCTTC.